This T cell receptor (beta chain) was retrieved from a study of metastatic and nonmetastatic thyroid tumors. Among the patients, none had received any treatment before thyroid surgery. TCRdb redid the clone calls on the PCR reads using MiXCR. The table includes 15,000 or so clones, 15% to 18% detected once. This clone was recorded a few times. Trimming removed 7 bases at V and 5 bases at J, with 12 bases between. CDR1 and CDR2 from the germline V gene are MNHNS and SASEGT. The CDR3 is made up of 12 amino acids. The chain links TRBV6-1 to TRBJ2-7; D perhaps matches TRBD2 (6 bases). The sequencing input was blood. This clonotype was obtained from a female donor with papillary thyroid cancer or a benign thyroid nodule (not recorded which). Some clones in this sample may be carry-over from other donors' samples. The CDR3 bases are TGTGCCAGCACCAACGGAGGGAACGAGCAGTACTTC. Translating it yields CASTNGGNEQYF.